A single T cell receptor (beta chain) is shown here with its context. This entry is derived from a study of blood T cell repertoires in COVID-19. This table comes from immunoSEQ multiplex PCR, and its TCRdb copy is limited to in-frame clones, with some not included. Of 98,000 or so clones in the sample, 82% were seen once. V trimming: 5 bases; J trimming: 6 bases; junction bases outside the gene matches: 10. Germline CDR1 and CDR2: SGHTA and FQGTGA. The CDR3 sequence is 16 residues long. The source material was peripheral blood. The gene calls are TRBV7-3 and TRBJ2-2, with 9 bases identical to TRBD2. The TCR sequence derives from a man aged 55 to 70 with acute or convalescent COVID-19. CDR3 bases: TGTGCCAGCAGCCTATTGGGGACTAGCAGGTCCGGGGAGCTGTTTTTT. Amino acids: CASSLLGTSRSGELFF.